A single sample gave rise to the 5 T cell receptor beta chains below, sequenced in a study of blood T cell repertoires in COVID-19. The method was immunoSEQ multiplex PCR; TCRdb's version includes in-frame clones alone and lacks a portion of them. The table lists roughly 200,000 clones, 65% to 90% of them singletons. Material: PBMCs or T cells enriched from blood (not recorded which). The receptors here all came from a woman aged 25 to 45 who had been exposed to COVID-19.

This clone was observed a handful of times. The V call is TRBV4-2, the J call TRBJ1-1; 8 nucleotides agree with TRBD1. CDR3 length: 13 amino acids. In germline, CDR1 is LGHNA, CDR2 YNFKEQ. J was trimmed by 7 bases and V by 3 bases; bases with no gene match: 4. Here the CDR3 DNA reads TGTGCCAGCAGCCAGGCTGACAGGGGTGAAGCTTTCTTT. This codes for CASSQADRGEAFF.

This chain connects TRBV15 to TRBJ1-6; the D is unclear. V was clipped by 0 bases and J by 5 bases, with 11 bases between them. From germline, CDR1 is LNHNV and CDR2 YYDKDF (reference sequence). This CDR3 has 16 amino acids. The CDR3 DNA follows: TGTGCCACCAGCAGAGATTCGAGAGGGAATAATTCACCCCTCCACTTT. As protein: CATSRDSRGNNSPLHF.

The chain recombines TRBV9 with TRBJ1-3, with D unresolved. V was trimmed by 0 bases and J by 1 base, leaving 11 bases between them. The CDR3 is 16 residues long. The germline CDR1 and CDR2 sequences are SGDLS and YYNGEE. CDR3 DNA sequence: TGTGCCAGCAGCGTAGGTGGAGTGGATTCTGGAAACACCATATATTTT. Translated: CASSVGGVDSGNTIYF.

The chain employs TRBV2 and TRBJ2-3; 9 nucleotides match TRBD1. Germline CDR1 reads SNHLY; CDR2 reads FYNNEI. The CDR3 is made up of 15 amino acids. V gave up 6 bases and J gave up 3 bases; unmatched junction bases: 7. In DNA, the CDR3 is TGTGCCAGCAGGACAGGGGGAGCGGGGACAGATACGCAGTATTTT. Protein sequence: CASRTGGAGTDTQYF.

V usage is TRBV5-6 and J usage is TRBJ2-7; 9 bases are shared with TRBD1. The V gene's germline CDR1 is SGHDT and CDR2 YYEEEE. The CDR3 totals 19 residues. With 4 bases clipped from V and 5 bases from J, the junction kept 22 bases outside the gene matches. In DNA, the CDR3 is TGTGCCAGCAGCCCGAGGTACCGGGACAGGGCTTTTTCGTCTAACGAGCAGTACTTC. Protein product: CASSPRYRDRAFSSNEQYF.